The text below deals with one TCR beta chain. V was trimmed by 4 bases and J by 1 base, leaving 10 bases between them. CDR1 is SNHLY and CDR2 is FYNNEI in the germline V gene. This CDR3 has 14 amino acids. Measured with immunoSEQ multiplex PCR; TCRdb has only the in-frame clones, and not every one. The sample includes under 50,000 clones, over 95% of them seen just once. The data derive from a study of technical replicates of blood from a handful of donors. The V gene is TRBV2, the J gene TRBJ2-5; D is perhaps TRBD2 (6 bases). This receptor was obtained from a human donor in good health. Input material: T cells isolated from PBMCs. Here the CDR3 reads CASSVSGFQETQYF. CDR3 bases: TGTGCCAGCAGTGTAAGCGGGTTCCAAGAGACCCAGTACTTC.